This is a list of T cell receptor beta chains from one sample in a study of post-analysis software for immune sequencing data. MiXCR, run by TCRdb on the PCR reads, gives a single entry per CDR3 protein. The sample carries about 620,000 distinct CDR3 sequences, roughly two fifths recorded once. Sequenced material: blood. These receptors originate from a girl aged 10 to 17 with multiple sclerosis. The CDR3 runs from the conserved cysteine through the conserved F or W. D genes are given only for firm matches. For some rows the clone size is stated as once, few or many, or as a class when expanded; others skip it.

abundance,d_gene,v_gene,j_gene,CDR3aa,CDR3nt
once,TRBD1,TRBV24-1,TRBJ1-2,CATSSTTGAGGYTF,TGTGCCACCAGTTCCACGACAGGGGCAGGTGGCTACACCTTC
.,TRBD2,TRBV15,TRBJ2-5,CATSRVGGMETQYF,TGTGCCACCAGCAGAGTGGGAGGGATGGAGACCCAGTACTTC
.,.,TRBV9,TRBJ2-1,CASSSPCDEQFF,TGTGCCAGCAGCTCCCCGTGCGATGAGCAGTTCTTC
.,TRBD1,TRBV12-3/TRBV12-4,TRBJ2-2,CASTPRQGATGELFF,TGTGCCAGCACCCCCAGGCAGGGGGCAACCGGGGAGCTGTTTTTT
.,.,TRBV20-1,TRBJ1-2,CSARSFRGGDYGYTF,TGCAGTGCTAGATCCTTCAGGGGCGGGGACTATGGCTACACCTTC
few,.,TRBV5-1,TRBJ2-6,CASSFSKSGANVLTF,TGCGCCAGCAGCTTCAGTAAATCTGGGGCCAACGTCCTGACTTTC
.,TRBD2,TRBV5-1,TRBJ2-1,CASSLARITSGSDEQFF,TGCGCCAGCAGCTTGGCCCGTATAACTAGCGGGAGCGATGAGCAGTTCTTC
.,TRBD1,TRBV18,TRBJ1-2,CASSPRQGPEGYTF,TGTGCCAGCTCACCACGACAGGGACCGGAGGGCTACACCTTC
.,.,TRBV7-2,TRBJ1-1,CASSLVGEAFF,TGTGCCAGCAGCTTAGTAGGTGAAGCTTTCTTT
.,.,TRBV2,TRBJ2-1,CASSERQGGNEQFF,TGTGCCAGCAGTGAGAGGCAGGGGGGCAATGAGCAGTTCTTC
.,.,TRBV20-1,TRBJ1-2,CSANGGGYTF,TGCAGTGCTAACGGGGGAGGCTACACCTTC
.,.,TRBV12-5,TRBJ1-1,CASGLSSLTDEAFF,TGTGCTAGTGGTTTGTCCAGTCTGACGGATGAAGCTTTCTTT
few,.,TRBV5-1,TRBJ2-6,CASSSTPGRGSGANVLTF,TGCGCCAGCAGCTCGACCCCGGGACGGGGCTCTGGGGCCAACGTCCTGACTTTC
.,.,TRBV7-6,TRBJ2-1,CASSLIRESYNEQFF,TGTGCCAGCAGCTTAATTCGGGAGTCCTACAATGAGCAGTTCTTC
.,.,TRBV7-8,TRBJ2-7,CASSLDGGWSSYEQYF,TGTGCCAGCAGTTTAGATGGGGGCTGGAGCTCCTACGAGCAGTACTTC
few,TRBD1,TRBV6-6,TRBJ2-1,CASSYSTGDEQFF,TGTGCCAGCAGTTACTCGACAGGGGATGAGCAGTTCTTC
.,.,TRBV12-3/TRBV12-4,TRBJ2-2,CASSFSAWSLFF,TGTGCCAGCAGTTTTTCCGCGTGGTCGCTGTTTTTT
few,TRBD2,TRBV13,TRBJ2-1,CASSSGLGSYNEQFF,TGTGCCAGCAGCTCCGGACTAGGGTCCTACAATGAGCAGTTCTTC
.,TRBD1,TRBV3-1,TRBJ2-5,CASSHGQGGEEETQYF,TGTGCCAGCAGCCACGGACAGGGGGGAGAGGAAGAGACCCAGTACTTC
few,TRBD1,TRBV10-3,TRBJ2-5,CAISDFSGTVEETQYF,TGTGCCATCAGTGATTTCTCCGGGACAGTCGAAGAGACCCAGTACTTC
.,TRBD1,TRBV5-4,TRBJ2-3,CASSWTGITDTQYF,TGTGCCAGCAGCTGGACAGGTATCACAGATACGCAGTATTTT
.,.,TRBV5-1,TRBJ2-7,CASSGTRGQSYEQYF,TGCGCCAGCAGCGGCACGAGAGGACAATCCTACGAGCAGTACTTC
.,TRBD1,TRBV5-6,TRBJ2-7,CASSRLTGIGESLHEQYF,TGTGCCAGCAGCCGACTGACAGGGATTGGGGAATCGCTCCACGAGCAGTACTTC
.,.,TRBV5-1,TRBJ2-1,CASSFGTGTSYNEQFF,TGCGCCAGCAGCTTTGGAACGGGAACCTCCTACAATGAGCAGTTCTTC
.,TRBD2,TRBV20-1,TRBJ2-5,CSARGEREGPQETQYF,TGCAGTGCTAGGGGGGAGCGGGAAGGGCCCCAAGAGACCCAGTACTTC
.,.,TRBV9,TRBJ2-1,CASSVAGLTYNEQFF,TGTGCCAGCAGCGTAGCGGGACTCACCTACAATGAGCAGTTCTTC
.,TRBD1,TRBV12-3/TRBV12-4,TRBJ2-3,CASSLMGQGTDTQYF,TGTGCCAGCAGTTTAATGGGACAGGGGACAGATACGCAGTATTTT
.,TRBD1,TRBV6-5,TRBJ1-5,CASSYLWTGKDQPQHF,TGTGCCAGCAGTTACTTATGGACAGGGAAGGATCAGCCCCAGCATTTT
.,TRBD2,TRBV5-1,TRBJ2-5,CASTLAGQYQETQYF,TGCGCCAGCACCTTAGCGGGCCAGTACCAAGAGACCCAGTACTTC
.,.,TRBV29-1,TRBJ2-3,CSVEDLAGTQYF,TGCAGCGTTGAAGATCTTGCAGGTACGCAGTATTTT
.,TRBD1,TRBV7-3,TRBJ2-5,CASSLFGTEETQYF,TGTGCCAGCAGCTTATTTGGGACAGAAGAGACCCAGTACTTC
few,.,TRBV20-1,TRBJ2-4,CSARSLRTVLAKNIQYF,TGCAGTGCTAGATCTCTTAGGACGGTCTTAGCCAAAAACATTCAGTACTTC
.,.,TRBV5-1,TRBJ2-1,CASSLGASGLWNNEQFF,TGCGCCAGCAGCTTGGGGGCATCTGGGTTGTGGAACAATGAGCAGTTCTTC
.,TRBD1,TRBV15,TRBJ2-7,CATSRGPGQGAQYF,TGTGCCACCAGCAGAGGTCCCGGACAGGGGGCTCAGTACTTC
many,.,TRBV6-6,TRBJ2-7,CAAAARPLSEQYF,TGTGCCGCGGCGGCCAGGCCCCTAAGCGAGCAGTACTTC
few,.,TRBV10-3,TRBJ1-6,CAISSKTEAYNSPLHF,TGTGCCATCAGTTCCAAGACAGAGGCCTATAATTCACCCCTCCACTTT
.,.,TRBV29-1,TRBJ2-1,CSAEADTSSYNEQFF,TGCAGCGCTGAAGCGGACACCAGCTCCTACAATGAGCAGTTCTTC
few,.,TRBV2,TRBJ2-7,CASSEVSGTDSSYEQYF,TGTGCCAGCAGTGAAGTCTCTGGGACGGATAGCTCCTACGAGCAGTACTTC
many,.,TRBV7-2,TRBJ1-2,CASSLEGSNYGYTF,TGTGCCAGCAGCTTAGAGGGCAGTAACTATGGCTACACCTTC
.,.,TRBV7-8,TRBJ1-2,CASSLASGGPFGGYGYTF,TGTGCCAGCAGCTTAGCGTCGGGGGGTCCCTTCGGTGGCTATGGCTACACCTTC
.,TRBD1,TRBV5-1,TRBJ1-1,CASSDRTGSNTEAFF,TGCGCCAGCAGCGATAGGACAGGGTCGAACACTGAAGCTTTCTTT
.,.,TRBV5-1,TRBJ1-5,CASSLGDMSNQPQHF,TGCGCCAGCAGCTTGGGGGACATGAGCAATCAGCCCCAGCATTTT
few,.,TRBV10-3,TRBJ2-7,CATRNLRGEQYF,TGTGCCACCCGGAACCTAAGGGGCGAGCAGTACTTC
.,.,TRBV7-6,TRBJ2-7,CASSLNWLIENEQYF,TGTGCCAGCAGCTTAAATTGGCTAATCGAGAACGAGCAGTACTTC
.,TRBD2,TRBV9,TRBJ2-3,CASSADWGMTGGLPDTQYF,TGTGCCAGCAGCGCTGACTGGGGGATGACGGGGGGGCTTCCAGATACGCAGTATTTT
few,TRBD1,TRBV5-1,TRBJ2-5,CASSLGQGATTRLGTQYF,TGCGCCAGCAGCTTGGGGCAGGGGGCCACTACCCGGCTTGGGACCCAGTACTTC
.,TRBD1,TRBV4-1,TRBJ2-7,CASSQRQGVHEQYF,TGCGCCAGCAGCCAGAGACAGGGGGTGCACGAGCAGTACTTC
.,.,TRBV5-1,TRBJ1-2,CASNGDSLRNYGYTF,TGCGCCAGCAATGGAGATTCCCTCCGCAACTATGGCTACACCTTC
.,.,TRBV2,TRBJ2-3,CASRDTGGTGTQYF,TGTGCCAGCAGGGATACGGGGGGCACGGGTACGCAGTATTTT
.,.,TRBV5-1,TRBJ2-5,CASSLAGPTHLRSKEQYF,TGCGCCAGCAGCTTGGCGGGACCAACTCACCTCAGATCTAAGGAGCAGTACTTC
.,TRBD2,TRBV10-3,TRBJ2-1,CAISESALAGDNEQFF,TGTGCCATCAGTGAGTCCGCACTAGCGGGTGACAATGAGCAGTTCTTC
.,.,TRBV6-5,TRBJ2-7,CASSYMNTAYEQYF,TGTGCCAGCAGTTATATGAACACCGCCTACGAGCAGTACTTC